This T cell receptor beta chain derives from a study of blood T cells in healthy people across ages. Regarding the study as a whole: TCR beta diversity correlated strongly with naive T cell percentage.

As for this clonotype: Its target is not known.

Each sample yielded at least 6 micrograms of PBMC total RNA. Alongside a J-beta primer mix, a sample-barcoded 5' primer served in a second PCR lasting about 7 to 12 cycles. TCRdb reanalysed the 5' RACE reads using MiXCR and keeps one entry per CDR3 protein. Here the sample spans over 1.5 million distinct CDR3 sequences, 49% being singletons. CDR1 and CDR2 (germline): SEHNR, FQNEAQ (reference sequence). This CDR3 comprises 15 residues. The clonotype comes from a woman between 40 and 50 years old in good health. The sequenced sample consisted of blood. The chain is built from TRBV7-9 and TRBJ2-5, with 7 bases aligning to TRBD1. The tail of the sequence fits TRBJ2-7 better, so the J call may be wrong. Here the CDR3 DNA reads TGTGCCAGCAGCAATCCGGGACAGACAACCTACGAGCAGTACTTC. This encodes CASSNPGQTTYEQYF.